This T cell receptor beta chain was retrieved from a study of blood T cell repertoires in COVID-19. Across the study: Samples taken during acute and convalescent COVID-19 were collected in the United States, Italy and Spain.

Per the original methods: Using reference gene primer amplification, nucleated cell counts were estimated. Sequenced by immunoSEQ multiplex PCR; TCRdb stores in-frame clones only, minus some. V and J calls and clone size are given by that table; D and trimming were obtained from the DNA. This table holds some 530,000 clones, more than 85% found once. Individuals drawn from approximately 22 US areas were roughly 18 to 95 years old. What the recovered Cohort 3 donors had was two negative PCRs, clearance, or symptom resolution. The CDR3 runs 15 residues. Trimming removed 0 bases from V and 3 bases from J; junction bases left unmatched: 2. The germline CDR1 and CDR2 sequences are GTSNPN and SVGIG (reference sequence).

The rearrangement links TRBV30 to TRBJ1-2; 12 positions agree with TRBD1. This sequence was found in a woman aged 60-70 years who had recovered from COVID-19. Material for sequencing was PBMCs or T cells enriched from blood (not recorded which). CDR3 loop: CAWSVGTGGDYGYTF. The CDR3 nucleotides are TGTGCCTGGAGTGTAGGGACAGGGGGCGACTATGGCTACACCTTC.